This TCR beta chain stems from a study of glioma-infiltrating T cells. TCR alpha and beta CDR3 regions were amplified from RNA using iRepertoire nested multiplex PCR. For one-step reverse transcription and amplification, 100-400 ng of tissue mRNA or PBMC total RNA was used. TCRdb passed the multiplex PCR reads through MiXCR, listing each CDR3 protein once. In the table there are about 93,000 distinct CDR3 sequences, approximately 39% of which are singletons. This CDR3 has 14 amino acids. Germline loops: CDR1 LNHNV, CDR2 YYDKDF (reference sequence). Trimming pared 3 bases from V and 1 base from J, leaving 9 bases between.

Sequencing was performed on glioma tissue, nonneoplastic brain tissue, or PBMCs (not recorded which). The sequence was obtained from a human donor with low-grade glioma or glioblastoma, undergoing nonglioma brain surgery, or in good health (not recorded which). The chain carries TRBV15 and TRBJ1-1, with D unclear. The CDR3, as DNA: TGTGCCACCAGCAGTACAAACACGAACACTGAAGCTTTCTTT. Its protein is CATSSTNTNTEAFF. Full variable domain (rest looked up from reference TRBV15 and TRBJ1-1): DAMVIQNPRYQVTQFGKPVTLSCSQTLNHNVMYWYQQKSSQAPKLLFHYYDKDFNNEADTPDNFQSRRPNTSFCFLDIRSPGLGDTAMYLCATSSTNTNTEAFFGQGTRLTVV.